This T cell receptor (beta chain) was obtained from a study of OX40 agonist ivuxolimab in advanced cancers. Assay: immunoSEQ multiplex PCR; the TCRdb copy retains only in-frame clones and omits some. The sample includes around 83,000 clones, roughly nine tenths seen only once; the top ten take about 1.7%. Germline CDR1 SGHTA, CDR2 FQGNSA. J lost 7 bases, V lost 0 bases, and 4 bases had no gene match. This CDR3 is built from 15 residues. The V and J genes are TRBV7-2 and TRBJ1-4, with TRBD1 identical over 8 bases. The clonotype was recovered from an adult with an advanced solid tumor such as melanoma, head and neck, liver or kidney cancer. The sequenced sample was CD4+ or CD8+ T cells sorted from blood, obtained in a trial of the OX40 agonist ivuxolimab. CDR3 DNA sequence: TGTGCCAGCAGCTTAGCGCCAGGGGGCGGTGAAAAACTGTTTTTT. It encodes CASSLAPGGGEKLFF.